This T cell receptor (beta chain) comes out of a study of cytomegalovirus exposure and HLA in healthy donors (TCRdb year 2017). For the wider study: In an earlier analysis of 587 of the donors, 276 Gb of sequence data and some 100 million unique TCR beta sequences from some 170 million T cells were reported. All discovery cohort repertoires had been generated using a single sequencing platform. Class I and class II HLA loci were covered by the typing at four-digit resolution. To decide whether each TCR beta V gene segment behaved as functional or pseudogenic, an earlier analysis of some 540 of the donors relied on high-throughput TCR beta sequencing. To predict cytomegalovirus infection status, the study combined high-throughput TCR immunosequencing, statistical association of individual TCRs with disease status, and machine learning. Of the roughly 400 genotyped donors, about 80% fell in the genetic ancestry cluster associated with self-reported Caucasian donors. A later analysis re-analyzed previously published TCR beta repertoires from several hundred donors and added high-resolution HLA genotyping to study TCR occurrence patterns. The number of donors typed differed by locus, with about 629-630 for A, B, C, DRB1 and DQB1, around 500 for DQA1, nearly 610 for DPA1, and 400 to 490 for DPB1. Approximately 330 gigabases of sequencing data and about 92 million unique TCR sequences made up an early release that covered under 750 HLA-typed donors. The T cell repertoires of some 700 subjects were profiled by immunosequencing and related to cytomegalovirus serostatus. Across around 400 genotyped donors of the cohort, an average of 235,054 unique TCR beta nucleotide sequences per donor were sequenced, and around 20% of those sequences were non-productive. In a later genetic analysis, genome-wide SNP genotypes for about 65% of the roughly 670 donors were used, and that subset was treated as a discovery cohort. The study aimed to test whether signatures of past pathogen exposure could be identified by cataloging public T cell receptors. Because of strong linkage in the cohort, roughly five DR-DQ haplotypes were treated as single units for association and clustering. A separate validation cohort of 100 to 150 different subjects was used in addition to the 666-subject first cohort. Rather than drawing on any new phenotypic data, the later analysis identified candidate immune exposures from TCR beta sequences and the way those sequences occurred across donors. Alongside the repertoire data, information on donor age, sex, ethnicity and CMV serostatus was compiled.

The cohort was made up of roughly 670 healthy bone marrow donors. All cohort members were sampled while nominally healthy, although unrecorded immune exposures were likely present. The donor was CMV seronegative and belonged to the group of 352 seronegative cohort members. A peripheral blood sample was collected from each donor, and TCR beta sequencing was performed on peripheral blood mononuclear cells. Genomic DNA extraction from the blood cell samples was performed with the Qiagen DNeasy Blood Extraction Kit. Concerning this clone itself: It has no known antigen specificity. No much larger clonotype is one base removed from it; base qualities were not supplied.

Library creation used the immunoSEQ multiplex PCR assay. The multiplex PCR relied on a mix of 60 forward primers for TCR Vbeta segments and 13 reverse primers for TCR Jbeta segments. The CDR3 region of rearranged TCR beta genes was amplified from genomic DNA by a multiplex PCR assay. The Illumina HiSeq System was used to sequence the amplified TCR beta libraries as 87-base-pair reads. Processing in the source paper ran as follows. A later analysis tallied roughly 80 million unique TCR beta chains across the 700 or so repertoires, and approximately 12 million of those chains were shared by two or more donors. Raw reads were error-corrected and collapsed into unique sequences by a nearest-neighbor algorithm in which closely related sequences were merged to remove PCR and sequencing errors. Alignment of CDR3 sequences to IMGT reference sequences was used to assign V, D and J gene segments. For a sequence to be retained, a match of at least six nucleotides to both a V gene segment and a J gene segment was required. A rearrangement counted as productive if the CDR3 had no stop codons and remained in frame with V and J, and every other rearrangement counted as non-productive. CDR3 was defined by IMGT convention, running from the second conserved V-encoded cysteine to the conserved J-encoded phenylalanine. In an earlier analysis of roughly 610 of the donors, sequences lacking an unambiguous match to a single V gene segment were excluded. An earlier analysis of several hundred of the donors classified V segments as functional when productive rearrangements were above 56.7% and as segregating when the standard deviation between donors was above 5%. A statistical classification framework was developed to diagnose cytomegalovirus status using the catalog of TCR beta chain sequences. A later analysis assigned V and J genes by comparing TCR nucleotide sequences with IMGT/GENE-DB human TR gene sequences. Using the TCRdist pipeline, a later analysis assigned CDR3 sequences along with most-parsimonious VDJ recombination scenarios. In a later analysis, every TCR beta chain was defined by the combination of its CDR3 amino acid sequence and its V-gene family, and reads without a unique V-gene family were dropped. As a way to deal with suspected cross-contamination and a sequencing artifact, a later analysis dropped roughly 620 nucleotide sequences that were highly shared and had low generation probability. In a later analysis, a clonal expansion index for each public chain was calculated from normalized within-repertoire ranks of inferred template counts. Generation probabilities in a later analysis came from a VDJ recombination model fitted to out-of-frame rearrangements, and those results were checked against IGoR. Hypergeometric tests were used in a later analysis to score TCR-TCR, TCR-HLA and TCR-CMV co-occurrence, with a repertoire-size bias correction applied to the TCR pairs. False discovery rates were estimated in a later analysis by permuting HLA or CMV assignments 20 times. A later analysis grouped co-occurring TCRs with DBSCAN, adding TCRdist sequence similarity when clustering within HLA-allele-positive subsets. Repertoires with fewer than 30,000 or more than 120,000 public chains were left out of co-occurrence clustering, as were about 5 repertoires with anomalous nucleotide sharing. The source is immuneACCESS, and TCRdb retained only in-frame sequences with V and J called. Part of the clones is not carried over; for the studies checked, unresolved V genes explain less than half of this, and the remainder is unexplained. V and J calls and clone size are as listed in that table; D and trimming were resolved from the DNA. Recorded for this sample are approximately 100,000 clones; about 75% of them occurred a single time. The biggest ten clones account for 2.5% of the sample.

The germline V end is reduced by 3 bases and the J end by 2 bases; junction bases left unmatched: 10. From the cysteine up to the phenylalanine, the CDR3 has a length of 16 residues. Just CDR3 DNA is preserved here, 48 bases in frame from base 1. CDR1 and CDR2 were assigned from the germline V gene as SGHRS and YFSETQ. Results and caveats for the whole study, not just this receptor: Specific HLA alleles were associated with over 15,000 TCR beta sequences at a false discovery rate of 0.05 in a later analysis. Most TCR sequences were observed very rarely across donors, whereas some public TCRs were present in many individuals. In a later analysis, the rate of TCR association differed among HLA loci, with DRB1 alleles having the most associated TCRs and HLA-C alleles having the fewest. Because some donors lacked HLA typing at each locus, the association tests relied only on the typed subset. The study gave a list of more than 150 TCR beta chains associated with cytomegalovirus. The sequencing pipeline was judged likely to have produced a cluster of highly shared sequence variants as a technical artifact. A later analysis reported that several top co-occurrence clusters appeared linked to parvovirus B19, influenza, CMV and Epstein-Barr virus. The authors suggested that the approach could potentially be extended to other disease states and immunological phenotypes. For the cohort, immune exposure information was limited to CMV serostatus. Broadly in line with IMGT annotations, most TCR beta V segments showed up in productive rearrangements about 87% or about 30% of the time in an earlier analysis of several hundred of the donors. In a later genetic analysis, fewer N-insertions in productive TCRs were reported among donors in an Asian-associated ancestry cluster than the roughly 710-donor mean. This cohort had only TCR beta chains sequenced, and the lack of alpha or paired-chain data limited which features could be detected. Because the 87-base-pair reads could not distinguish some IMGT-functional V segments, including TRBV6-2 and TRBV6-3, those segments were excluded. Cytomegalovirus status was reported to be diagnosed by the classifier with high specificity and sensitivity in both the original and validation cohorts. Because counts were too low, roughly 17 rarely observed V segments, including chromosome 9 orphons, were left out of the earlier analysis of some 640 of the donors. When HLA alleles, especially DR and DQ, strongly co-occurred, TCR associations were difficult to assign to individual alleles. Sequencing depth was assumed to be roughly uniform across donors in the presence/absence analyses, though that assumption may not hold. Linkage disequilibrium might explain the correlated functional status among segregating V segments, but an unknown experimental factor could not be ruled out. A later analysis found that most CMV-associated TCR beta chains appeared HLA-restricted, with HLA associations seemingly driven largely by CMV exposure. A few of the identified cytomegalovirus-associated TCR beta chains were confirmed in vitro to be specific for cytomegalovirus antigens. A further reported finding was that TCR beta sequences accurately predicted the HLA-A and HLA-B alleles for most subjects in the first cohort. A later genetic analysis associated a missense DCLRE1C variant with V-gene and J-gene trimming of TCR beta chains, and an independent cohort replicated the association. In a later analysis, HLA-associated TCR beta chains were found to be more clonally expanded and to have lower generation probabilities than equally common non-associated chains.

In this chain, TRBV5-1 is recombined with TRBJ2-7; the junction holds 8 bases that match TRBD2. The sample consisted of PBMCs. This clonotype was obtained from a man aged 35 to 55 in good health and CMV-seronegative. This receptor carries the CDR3 CASSSDGAGGPYEQYF. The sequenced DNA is TGCGCCAGCAGCTCCGACGGGGCGGGGGGCCCCTACGAGCAGTACTTC. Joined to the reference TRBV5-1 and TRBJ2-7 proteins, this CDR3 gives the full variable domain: KAGVTQTPRYLIKTRGQQVTLSCSPISGHRSVSWYQQTPGQGLQFLFEYFSETQRNKGNFPGRFSGRQFSNSRSEMNVSTLELGDSALYLCASSSDGAGGPYEQYFGPGTRLTVT.